The rows below give T cell receptor beta chains drawn from one sample of a study of circulating and synovial CD4+ cells in juvenile arthritis. TCRdb keeps only in-frame clones here, not all; method: immunoSEQ multiplex PCR. The sample contains tens of thousands of clones, just under 95% of which appear only once. The material sequenced was CD4+ T cells from blood. These receptors all come from a human donor with juvenile idiopathic arthritis. The CDR3 runs from the conserved cysteine through the conserved F or W. Each record gives: V gene, J gene, D gene, clone size, CDR3 protein, CDR3 DNA. D genes are given only for firm matches. For some rows the clone size is stated as once, few or many, or as a class when expanded; others skip it.

TRBV10-3	TRBJ1-3	TRBD1	NA	CAIRTGVTGNTIYF	TGTGCCATCAGAACAGGGGTTACTGGAAACACCATATATTTT
TRBV7-2	TRBJ1-6	NA	NA	CASSPNGRGGNSPLHF	TGTGCCAGCAGCCCCAATGGGAGGGGTGGTAATTCACCCCTCCACTTT
TRBV6-1	TRBJ2-3	NA	NA	CASSVRGDTQYF	TGTGCCAGCAGCGTCCGGGGAGATACGCAGTATTTT
TRBV7-9	TRBJ1-1	NA	NA	CASSFLMNTEAFF	TGTGCCAGCAGTTTTCTAATGAACACTGAAGCTTTCTTT
TRBV25-1	TRBJ2-7	TRBD1	few	CASNGQVDSYEQYF	TGTGCCAGCAACGGACAGGTCGACTCCTACGAGCAGTACTTC
TRBV6-5	TRBJ1-5	TRBD1	NA	CASSWDREAPQHF	TGTGCCAGCAGTTGGGACAGGGAAGCGCCCCAGCATTTT
TRBV6-5	TRBJ2-5	NA	NA	CASSLQGARIETQYF	TGTGCCAGCAGTTTACAGGGAGCCCGCATAGAGACCCAGTACTTC
TRBV6-6	TRBJ1-1	TRBD1	NA	CASSYGDSRNTEAFF	TGTGCCAGCAGTTACGGGGACAGTAGGAACACTGAAGCTTTCTTT
TRBV9	TRBJ2-3	TRBD2	NA	CASSVSGGAVDTQYF	TGTGCCAGCAGCGTCAGCGGGGGGGCGGTAGATACGCAGTATTTT
TRBV19	TRBJ1-5	TRBD1	NA	CASSPPRDRGNQPQHF	TGTGCCAGTAGCCCCCCCCGAGACAGGGGCAATCAGCCCCAGCATTTT
TRBV19	TRBJ1-2	TRBD1	NA	CASSILQGARGYTF	TGTGCCAGTAGTATCTTACAGGGGGCAAGGGGCTACACCTTC
TRBV5-5	TRBJ1-2	NA	NA	CASSSPGTGYGYTF	TGTGCCAGCAGCAGCCCTGGAACAGGGTATGGCTACACCTTC
TRBV11-1	TRBJ1-2	NA	NA	CASSSGPWQVTNYGYTF	TGTGCCAGCAGCTCTGGCCCCTGGCAGGTGACTAACTATGGCTACACCTTC
TRBV7-9	TRBJ1-4	NA	NA	CASSPFRGNEKLFF	TGTGCCAGCAGCCCATTTAGAGGGAATGAAAAACTGTTTTTT
TRBV2	TRBJ2-1	TRBD1	NA	CASNLDRANEQFF	TGTGCCAGCAACCTGGACAGGGCCAATGAGCAGTTCTTC
TRBV6-5	TRBJ2-5	NA	NA	CASSSRILETQYF	TGTGCCAGCAGTTCCAGGATTCTGGAGACCCAGTACTTC
TRBV11-1	TRBJ1-3	NA	NA	CASSFEAASGNTIYF	TGTGCCAGCAGCTTTGAGGCAGCCTCTGGAAACACCATATATTTT
TRBV11-1	TRBJ2-7	NA	NA	CASSPRWRTYEQYF	TGTGCCAGCAGCCCCAGATGGAGGACCTACGAGCAGTACTTC
TRBV7-2	TRBJ2-5	NA	NA	CASRRLHKETQYF	TGTGCCAGCAGGCGGCTCCACAAAGAGACCCAGTACTTC
TRBV25-1	TRBJ2-3	NA	NA	CASSEGGAADTQYF	TGTGCCAGCAGTGAAGGGGGGGCCGCAGATACGCAGTATTTT
TRBV6-4	TRBJ2-1	NA	NA	CASSDTGNNEQFF	TGTGCCAGCAGTGATACAGGCAACAATGAGCAGTTCTTC
TRBV4-1	TRBJ1-1	NA	NA	CASSQGNQGFDTEAFF	TGCGCCAGCAGCCAAGGAAACCAGGGATTTGATACTGAAGCTTTCTTT
TRBV27	TRBJ2-3	TRBD1	NA	CASSSTFRDRGTDTQYF	TGTGCCAGCAGCAGCACATTCCGGGACAGGGGCACAGATACGCAGTATTTT
TRBV2	TRBJ2-2	TRBD1	NA	CASSRVQGAPSTGELFF	TGTGCCAGCAGTAGGGTACAGGGGGCCCCGAGCACCGGGGAGCTGTTTTTT
TRBV4-2	TRBJ2-1	TRBD2	NA	CASSVGPGTSGGRRYNEQFF	TGTGCCAGCAGCGTAGGGCCCGGGACTAGCGGGGGCCGCCGCTACAATGAGCAGTTCTTC
TRBV12-2	TRBJ2-7	NA	NA	CASRAGRPKQGIFSYEQYF	TGTGCAAGTCGTGCTGGTCGTCCGAAACAGGGGATTTTTTCCTACGAGCAGTACTTC
TRBV19	TRBJ1-5	NA	NA	CASSPYSNQPQHF	TGTGCCAGTAGTCCTTATAGCAATCAGCCCCAGCATTTT
TRBV19	TRBJ2-7	NA	NA	CASSRSDSKTTYEQYF	TGTGCCAGTAGTAGGTCTGACAGCAAGACGACCTACGAGCAGTACTTC
TRBV7-8	TRBJ1-2	NA	NA	CASSLGDGQNYGYTF	TGTGCCAGCAGCTTAGGCGACGGACAAAACTATGGCTACACCTTC
TRBV2	TRBJ1-6	TRBD1	NA	CASSVARTGRNSPLHF	TGTGCCAGCAGTGTCGCTAGGACAGGGCGAAATTCCCCCCTCCACTTT
TRBV19	TRBJ1-1	NA	NA	CASSIGRGGLNTEAFF	TGTGCCAGTAGTATAGGTAGGGGGGGCCTGAACACTGAAGCTTTCTTT
TRBV5-5	TRBJ1-6	NA	once	CASSLVLVAPLHF	TGTGCCAGCAGCTTGGTTTTGGTAGCACCCCTCCACTTT
TRBV28	TRBJ2-7	NA	once	CASSLSAGAYEQYF	TGTGCCAGCAGTTTATCGGCGGGGGCGTACGAGCAGTACTTC
TRBV19	TRBJ1-2	NA	NA	CASSIGEGTGGYGYTF	TGTGCCAGTAGTATTGGAGAGGGAACGGGGGGCTATGGCTACACCTTC
TRBV4-3	TRBJ1-4	TRBD1	NA	CASSLQGGNEKLFF	TGCGCCAGCAGCCTCCAGGGGGGTAATGAAAAACTGTTTTTT
TRBV14	TRBJ1-1	TRBD1	NA	CASSQVRGPGTEAFF	TGTGCCAGCAGCCAAGTAAGGGGGCCGGGCACTGAAGCTTTCTTT
TRBV29-1	TRBJ2-2	TRBD1	NA	CSVEAQDRANTGELFF	TGCAGCGTTGAAGCCCAAGACAGGGCGAACACCGGGGAGCTGTTTTTT